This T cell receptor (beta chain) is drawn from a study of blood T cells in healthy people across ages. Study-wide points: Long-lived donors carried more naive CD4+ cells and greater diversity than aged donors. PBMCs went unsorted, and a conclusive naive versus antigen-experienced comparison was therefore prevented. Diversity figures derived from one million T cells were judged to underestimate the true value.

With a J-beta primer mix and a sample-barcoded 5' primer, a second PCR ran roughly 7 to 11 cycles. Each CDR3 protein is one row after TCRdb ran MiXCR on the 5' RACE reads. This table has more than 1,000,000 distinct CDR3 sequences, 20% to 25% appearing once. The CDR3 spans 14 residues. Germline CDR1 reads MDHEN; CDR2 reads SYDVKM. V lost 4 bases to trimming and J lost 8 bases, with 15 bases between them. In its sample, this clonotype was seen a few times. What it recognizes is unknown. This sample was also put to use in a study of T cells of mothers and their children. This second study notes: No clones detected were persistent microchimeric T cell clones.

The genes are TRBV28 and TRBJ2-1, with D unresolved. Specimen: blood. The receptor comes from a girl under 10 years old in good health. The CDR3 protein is CASSSRLVVDEQFF. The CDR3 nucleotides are TGTGCCAGCAGTTCTAGGTTAGTCGTCGATGAGCAGTTCTTC.